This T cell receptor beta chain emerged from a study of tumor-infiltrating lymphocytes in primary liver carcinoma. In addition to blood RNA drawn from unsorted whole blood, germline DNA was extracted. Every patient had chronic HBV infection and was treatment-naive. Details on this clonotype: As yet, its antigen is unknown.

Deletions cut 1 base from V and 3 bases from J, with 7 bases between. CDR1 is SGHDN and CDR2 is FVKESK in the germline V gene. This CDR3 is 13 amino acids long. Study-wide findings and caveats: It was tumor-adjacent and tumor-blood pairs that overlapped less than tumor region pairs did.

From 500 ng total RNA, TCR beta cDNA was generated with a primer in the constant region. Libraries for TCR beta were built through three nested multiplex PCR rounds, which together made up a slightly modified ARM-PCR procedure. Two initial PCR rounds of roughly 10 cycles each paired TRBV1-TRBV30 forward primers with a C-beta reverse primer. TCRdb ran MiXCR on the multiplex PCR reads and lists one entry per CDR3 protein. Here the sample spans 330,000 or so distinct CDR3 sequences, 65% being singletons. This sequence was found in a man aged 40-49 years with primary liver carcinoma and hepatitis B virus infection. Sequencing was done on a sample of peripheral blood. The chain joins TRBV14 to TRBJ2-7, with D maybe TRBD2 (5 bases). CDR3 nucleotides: TGTGCCAGCAGCCAAGGTCGGGGCTACGAGCAGTACTTC. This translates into CASSQGRGYEQYF.